The 26 T cell receptor beta chains listed next were all sequenced from one sample in a study of a mutant IDH1 vaccine in newly diagnosed glioma. No antigens are known for them. Time point given: week 47, end of study. Each vaccine dose was 300 ug of mutant IDH1 20-mer peptide, with topical imiquimod. Using immunoSEQ multiplex PCR, the repertoire was profiled, and TCRdb retains in-frame clones only, with some absent. The sample has 9,000 to 13,000 clones, around 80% seen once. Sequenced material: PBMCs, taken from a glioma patient whose treatment included an IDH1 peptide vaccine. The receptors derive from a man younger than 40 with glioma.

The J gene is TRBJ1-2, the V gene TRBV29-1, with D unclear. Germline CDR1 and CDR2: SQVTM and ANQGSEA. This CDR3 contains 11 residues. V lost 4 bases, J lost 3 bases, and 6 bases lay in between. As DNA, the CDR3 is TGCAGCGTTGTACAATACTATGGCTACACCTTC. Protein: CSVVQYYGYTF.

The chain combines TRBV5-4 with TRBJ2-3, with unresolved D. The V gene lost 0 bases and the J gene lost 7 bases, with 6 bases spanning the gap. Germline loops: CDR1 SGHNT, CDR2 YYREEE (reference sequence). The CDR3 runs 12 residues. This CDR3 reads CASSLDKNTQYF. As DNA, the CDR3 is TGTGCCAGCAGCTTGGATAAGAATACGCAGTATTTT.

The chain recombines TRBV19 with TRBJ1-1; the match to TRBD1 covers 8 bases. CDR1 is LNHDA, CDR2 SQIVND, per germline (reference sequence). This CDR3 contains 15 residues. With 5 bases clipped from V and 6 bases from J, the junction kept 11 bases outside the gene matches. The CDR3 spells CASSPETGARAEAFF. CDR3 DNA sequence: TGTGCCAGTAGTCCCGAGACAGGGGCCCGTGCTGAAGCTTTCTTT.

The chain has TRBV5-1 and TRBJ2-7; 7 positions agree with TRBD2. The CDR3 totals 16 residues. Unmatched junction bases numbered 7, after V lost 0 bases and J lost 1 base. The germline gives CDR1 SGHRS, CDR2 YFSETQ. CDR3 protein: CASSLASGGGSYEQYF. In DNA, the CDR3 is TGCGCCAGCAGCTTGGCCTCGGGGGGTGGGTCCTACGAGCAGTACTTC.

The chain carries TRBV5-1 and TRBJ2-3, with 8 bases fitting TRBD2. CDR1 SGHRS and CDR2 YFSETQ come from the germline V gene. V was clipped by 3 bases and J by 4 bases; unmatched bases: 7. The CDR3 length is 15 residues. CDR3: CASSYRAGAPDTQYF. The CDR3, as DNA: TGCGCCAGCAGCTACAGAGCGGGAGCACCAGATACGCAGTATTTT.

The chain carries TRBV4-1 and TRBJ2-5; D remains unclear. Looked up from germline, CDR1 is MGHRA and CDR2 is YSYEKL. Deletions cut 0 bases from V and 11 bases from J, with 19 bases between. CDR3 length: 15 amino acids. For the CDR3, the DNA is TGCGCCAGCAGCCAAGAGGTCACAACACACCTCGCGCAGTACTTC. It encodes CASSQEVTTHLAQYF.

The chain links TRBV6-6 to TRBJ1-2; D unclear. This CDR3 has 13 residues. CDR1 and CDR2 (germline): MNHNY, SVGAGI (reference sequence). The germline V and J ends were trimmed by 4 bases and 7 bases, with 13 bases remaining between them. As DNA, the CDR3 is TGTGCCAGCAGTTGGTCTTTGGAACGTGGCTACACCTTC. The encoded protein is CASSWSLERGYTF.

This rearrangement joins TRBV10-3 to TRBJ2-1; D uncertain. With 7 bases removed from V and 6 bases from J, the gap between germline ends came to 7 bases. Per the germline V gene, CDR1 is ENHRY and CDR2 is SYGVKD. This CDR3 has 11 amino acids. The CDR3 region has the DNA TGTGCCATCATGCGAGTCAATGAGCAGTTCTTC. This sequence encodes CAIMRVNEQFF.

The chain carries TRBV19 and TRBJ1-1, with TRBD1 as a possible D gene (5 bases). CDR1 LNHDA and CDR2 SQIVND come from the germline V gene (reference sequence). Deletions cut 5 bases from V and 1 base from J, with 11 bases between. CDR3 size: 14 residues. CDR3 DNA sequence: TGTGCCAGTAGTGGGGGACTGCCGAACACTGAAGCTTTCTTT. Protein product: CASSGGLPNTEAFF.

The chain has TRBV19 and TRBJ2-7; 9 bases agree with TRBD2. V was clipped by 3 bases and J by 1 base; unmatched bases: 7. In germline, CDR1 is LNHDA, CDR2 SQIVND (reference sequence). The CDR3 consists of 16 residues. The chain's CDR3 is CASSIGTSFRSYEQYF. The CDR3 DNA follows: TGTGCCAGTAGTATTGGGACTAGCTTTAGATCCTACGAGCAGTACTTC.

The CDR3 DNA sequence: TGCGCCAGCAGCTTCCGAGCGGGAGGTTCCTACGAGCAGTACTTC. Translating gives CASSFRAGGSYEQYF. The chain links TRBV5-1 to TRBJ2-7; TRBD2 matches at 9 bases. Germline CDR1 SGHRS, CDR2 YFSETQ. The CDR3 covers 15 residues. The ends lost 2 bases at V and 1 base at J; junction bases unmatched: 4. The complete variable domain, with remaining parts taken from reference TRBV5-1 and TRBJ2-7, reads KAGVTQTPRYLIKTRGQQVTLSCSPISGHRSVSWYQQTPGQGLQFLFEYFSETQRNKGNFPGRFSGRQFSNSRSEMNVSTLELGDSALYLCASSFRAGGSYEQYFGPGTRLTVT.

This clone was counted only a few times. The chain is built from TRBV11-3 and TRBJ1-1, with 7 bases fitting TRBD1. Germline V CDR1 and CDR2: SGHNT, YENEEA. CDR3 length: 14 amino acids. Trimming took 5 bases from V and 2 from J; bases not matched to a gene: 5. CDR3 region: CASSAGQENTEAFF. The CDR3 DNA sequence: TGTGCCAGCAGCGCAGGACAGGAAAACACTGAAGCTTTCTTT. Using reference TRBV11-3 and TRBJ1-1 for the parts outside the CDR3, the full variable domain is EAGVVQSPRYKIIEKKQPVAFWCNPISGHNTLYWYLQNLGQGPELLIRYENEEAVDDSQLPKDRFSAERLKGVDSTLKIQPAELGDSAVYLCASSAGQENTEAFFGQGTRLTVV.

This clone has just one count. In DNA form, the CDR3 reads TGTGCCAGCAGTTTATGGAACGGGGCAGGCGGGGAGCTGTTTTTT. It translates to CASSLWNGAGGELFF. V and J are TRBV27 and TRBJ2-2; the D call may be TRBD1 or TRBD2 (5 bases each). The V and J ends lost 1 base and 7 bases respectively, with 13 bases between them. In germline, CDR1 is MNHEY, CDR2 SMNVEV (reference sequence). This CDR3 spans 15 amino acids.

The chain has TRBV7-2 and TRBJ1-4; D is unclear. Trimming removed 5 bases from V and 1 base from J, with 8 bases in between. Germline V gene lookup returns CDR1 SGHTA and CDR2 FQGNSA. The CDR3 is 14 amino acids. The CDR3 loop reads CASSPVRTNEKLFF. CDR3 DNA: TGTGCCAGCAGCCCAGTTAGAACTAATGAAAAACTGTTTTTT.

This chain uses TRBV6-6 with TRBJ1-1; 10 positions match TRBD1. The germline V gene has CDR1 MNHNY and CDR2 SVGAGI (reference sequence). J lost 10 bases, V lost 6 bases, and 8 bases had no gene match. This CDR3 region has 13 residues. CDR3 nucleotide sequence: TGTGCCAGCAGCCTACGGACAGGGGGGGCAGCTTTCTTT. Translating it yields CASSLRTGGAAFF.

V is TRBV2 and J is TRBJ2-3; D call uncertain. Per the germline V gene, CDR1 is SNHLY and CDR2 is FYNNEI. Trimming removed 4 bases from V and 1 base from J, with 6 bases in between. This CDR3 is built from 13 residues. The CDR3 bases are TGTGCCAGCAGTGGCTGGGGCACAGATACGCAGTATTTT. Its translation is CASSGWGTDTQYF. Full variable domain (missing parts from reference TRBV2 and TRBJ2-3): EPEVTQTPSHQVTQMGQEVILRCVPISNHLYFYWYRQILGQKVEFLVSFYNNEISEKSEIFDDQFSVERPDGSNFTLKIRSTKLEDSAMYFCASSGWGTDTQYFGPGTRLTVL.

CDR3 coding DNA: TGTGCCAGCAGCGTCGGGACGGCGACTGAAGCTTTCTTT. Translated, it gives CASSVGTATEAFF. The chain employs TRBV9 and TRBJ1-1; maybe TRBD1 (5 bases). Trimming removed 2 bases at V and 5 bases at J, with 10 bases between. CDR3 length: 13 amino acids. Germline CDR1 is SGDLS and CDR2 is YYNGEE.

This clone has more than one count but fewer than ten. The chain has TRBV19 and TRBJ2-5; TRBD1 aligns across 10 bases. Germline trimming cut 5 bases from V and 7 bases from J; bases unmatched to any gene: 7. CDR1 is LNHDA, CDR2 SQIVND, per germline (reference sequence). The CDR3 sequence is 14 residues long. The CDR3: CASSLPGTGVTQYF. The CDR3 DNA reads TGTGCCAGTAGTCTACCCGGGACAGGGGTGACCCAGTACTTC.

The CDR3 DNA reads as TGTGCCAGCAGTTACTACAGGGTCTCCTACGAGCAGTACTTC. This translates into CASSYYRVSYEQYF. The chain is built from TRBV6-5 and TRBJ2-7; TRBD1 is a possible D gene (6 bases). CDR1 MNHEY and CDR2 SVGAGI come from the germline V gene. V was pared by 1 base and J by 0 bases, with 7 bases between. The CDR3 totals 14 residues.

The rearrangement uses TRBV12-5 and TRBJ1-5, with a tentative D call TRBD1 (5 bases). The CDR3 contains 14 residues. Trimming shortened V by 5 bases and J by 7 bases, and 15 bases separated the two germline ends. The germline V gene encodes CDR1 LGHNT and CDR2 FRNRAP. CDR3 sequence reads: CASGPQGSGQPQHF. In DNA form, the CDR3 reads TGTGCTAGTGGTCCCCAGGGATCGGGACAGCCCCAGCATTTT.

In regard to this clone: The junction shows a germline mismatch at one end, possibly a read error. The sample holds other DNA sequences that translate to the same CDR3. The V call is TRBV5-1, the J call TRBJ1-4; 8 bases are shared with TRBD1. The CDR3 is 14 residues long. Looked up from germline, CDR1 is SGHRS and CDR2 is YFSETQ. CDR3 sequence reads: CASSLGTGREKLFF. The CDR3 DNA reads as TGCGCCAGCAGCTTGGGGACAGGGCGGGAAAAGCTGTTTTTT.

The chain couples TRBV6-1 to TRBJ2-5, with D perhaps given as TRBD1 or TRBD2 (5 bases each). The CDR3 extends over 16 amino acids. V was shortened by 1 base and J by 1 base, with 13 bases between the two germline ends. Germline loops: CDR1 MNHNS, CDR2 SASEGT. This chain's CDR3 is CASSEGVWGIQETQYF. DNA for the CDR3: TGTGCCAGCAGTGAAGGTGTTTGGGGGATCCAAGAGACCCAGTACTTC.

The V and J genes are TRBV6-5 and TRBJ1-1; D unclear. The V gene lost 1 base and the J gene lost 5 bases, with 17 bases spanning the gap. The CDR3 totals 16 residues. The germline V gene encodes CDR1 MNHEY and CDR2 SVGAGI. The CDR3 sequence is CASSYFRAVSTTEAFF. CDR3 nucleotide sequence: TGTGCCAGCAGTTACTTCCGGGCCGTTTCAACGACTGAAGCTTTCTTT.

The CDR3 DNA reads as TGTGCCAGCAGCTTTCCTCCCGGGAGCGCCTACAATGAGCAGTTCTTC. Translating gives CASSFPPGSAYNEQFF. The genes are TRBV5-4 and TRBJ2-1; D perhaps matches TRBD2 (6 bases). Looked up from germline, CDR1 is SGHNT and CDR2 is YYREEE (reference sequence). The CDR3 has 16 amino acids. With 2 bases removed from V and 2 bases from J, the gap between germline ends came to 14 bases.

The chain uses TRBV5-5 and TRBJ1-6, with D unclear. The V and J ends lost 5 bases and 17 bases respectively, with 20 bases between them. Germline-derived CDR1 and CDR2 are SGHKS and YYEKEE (reference sequence). The CDR3 is 13 amino acids. The CDR3 here is CASSLASSLLIHF. CDR3 in DNA: TGTGCCAGCAGTCTGGCCTCCTCCCTTTTAATCCACTTT.

V gene TRBV15 combines with J gene TRBJ1-1; possibly TRBD1 for D (5 bases). This CDR3 region has 16 residues. Germline V lookup: CDR1 LNHNV, CDR2 YYDKDF (reference sequence). Trimming left V 5 bases short and J 1 base short, with 17 bases between. The CDR3 DNA sequence: TGTGCCACCAGCTCCCTGCTGGGGGTAGGGAACACTGAAGCTTTCTTT. This encodes CATSSLLGVGNTEAFF. Based on the CDR3 plus reference TRBV15 and TRBJ1-1, the full variable domain is DAMVIQNPRYQVTQFGKPVTLSCSQTLNHNVMYWYQQKSSQAPKLLFHYYDKDFNNEADTPDNFQSRRPNTSFCFLDIRSPGLGDTAMYLCATSSLLGVGNTEAFFGQGTRLTVV.